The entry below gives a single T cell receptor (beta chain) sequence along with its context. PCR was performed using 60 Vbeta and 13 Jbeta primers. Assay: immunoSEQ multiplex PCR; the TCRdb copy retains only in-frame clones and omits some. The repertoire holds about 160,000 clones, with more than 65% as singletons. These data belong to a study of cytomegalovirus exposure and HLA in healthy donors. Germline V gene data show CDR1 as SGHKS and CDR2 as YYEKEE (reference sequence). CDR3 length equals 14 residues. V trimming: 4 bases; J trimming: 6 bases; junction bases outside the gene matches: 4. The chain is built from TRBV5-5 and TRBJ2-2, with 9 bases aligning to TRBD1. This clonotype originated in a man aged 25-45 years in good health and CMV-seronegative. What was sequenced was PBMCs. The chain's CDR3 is CASSVQGAPGELFF. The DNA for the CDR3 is TGTGCCAGCAGCGTACAGGGGGCGCCCGGGGAGCTGTTTTTT.